The 3 T cell receptor beta chains reported below all come from one sample, sequenced in a study of lung T cells in sarcoidosis with Löfgren's syndrome. Each CDR3 protein is one row after TCRdb ran MiXCR on the reads. The repertoire includes 250 to 300 distinct CDR3 sequences, roughly 25% of them detected once, and around 30% sits in the top ten. The specimen was CD4+ T cells from bronchoalveolar lavage. These receptor sequences come from a human donor with sarcoidosis (Löfgren's syndrome or another form), or a control subject (not recorded which).

This clonotype counts as hyperexpanded. The genes are TRBV6-6 and TRBJ2-5; D not certain. CDR3 size: 14 residues. V lost 2 bases and J 3 bases, leaving 10 bases between the germline ends. Germline CDR1 MNHNY, CDR2 SVGAGI (reference sequence). CDR3 nucleotide sequence: TGTGCCAGCAGTTACATGGCCGGTAAAGAGACCCAGTACTTC. Its protein product is CASSYMAGKETQYF.

This clonotype was counted between two and nine times. The chain carries TRBV30 and TRBJ1-2, with a possible D match to TRBD1 (6 bases). V lost 0 bases to trimming and J lost 4 bases, with 12 bases between them. This CDR3 contains 14 residues. Per the germline V gene, CDR1 is GTSNPN and CDR2 is SVGIG (reference sequence). CDR3 DNA: TGTGCCTGGAGTGTAAGACAGGACGTCTATGGCTACACCTTC. Its translation is CAWSVRQDVYGYTF.

In its sample, this clonotype is large (0.1 to 1%). Here the CDR3 reads CASSRTSGMITDTQYF. DNA for the CDR3: TGTGCCAGCAGCCGGACTAGCGGGATGATCACAGATACGCAGTATTTT. This chain joins TRBV3-1 and TRBJ2-3; 12 nucleotides line up with TRBD2. CDR3 length equals 16 residues. With 4 bases clipped from V and 2 bases from J, the junction kept 4 bases outside the gene matches. The germline gives CDR1 LGHDT, CDR2 YNNKEL (reference sequence).